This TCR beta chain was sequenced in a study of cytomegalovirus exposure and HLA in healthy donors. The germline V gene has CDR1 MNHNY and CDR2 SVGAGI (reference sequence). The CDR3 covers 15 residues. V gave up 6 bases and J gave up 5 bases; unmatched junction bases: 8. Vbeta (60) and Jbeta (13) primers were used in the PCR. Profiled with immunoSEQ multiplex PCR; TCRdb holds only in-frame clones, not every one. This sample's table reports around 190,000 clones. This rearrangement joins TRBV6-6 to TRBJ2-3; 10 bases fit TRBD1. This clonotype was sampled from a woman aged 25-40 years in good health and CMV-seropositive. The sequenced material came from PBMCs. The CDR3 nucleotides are TGTGCCAGCAGGCCCGGACAGGGGGGAAGAGATACGCAGTATTTT. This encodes CASRPGQGGRDTQYF.